This is a list of T cell receptor beta chains from one sample in a study of Ad26.COV2.S vaccination and SARS-CoV-2 variants. Profiling relied on immunoSEQ multiplex PCR, and the TCRdb table lists in-frame clones only, not all of them. Of hundreds of thousands of clones listed, about 87% were seen once; the top ten hold 2.5% to 3.5%. The source material was peripheral blood, sampled in a trial of Ad26.COV2.S vaccine versus placebo. All receptors come from a person between 18 and 65 years old who received the Ad26.COV2.S COVID-19 vaccine or a placebo. The CDR3 runs from the conserved cysteine through the conserved F or W. D genes are given only for firm matches. The size of a clone is reported for some rows only, either as once, few or many, or as a class for expanded clones.

.	TRBJ1-2	TRBV18	.	CASSEGPYGYTF	TGTGCCAGCTCAGAGGGCCCCTATGGCTACACCTTC
few	TRBJ1-2	TRBV20-1	.	CSAQSGIGYTF	TGCAGTGCTCAATCAGGGATAGGCTACACCTTC
.	TRBJ1-2	TRBV19	TRBD1	CASSMPGGALGYTF	TGTGCCAGTAGTATGCCAGGGGGCGCGTTGGGCTACACCTTC
.	TRBJ2-3	TRBV5-5	.	CASSLEHSTDTQYF	TGTGCCAGCAGCTTAGAACACAGCACAGATACGCAGTATTTT
.	TRBJ2-1	TRBV3-1/TRBV3-2	.	CASSQGVEGYNEQFF	TGTGCCAGCAGCCAAGGGGTCGAGGGCTACAATGAGCAGTTCTTC
.	TRBJ2-7	TRBV18	.	CASSPSTKPGTVDEQYF	TGTGCCAGCTCACCTTCCACAAAACCGGGGACGGTAGACGAGCAGTACTTC
.	TRBJ1-4	TRBV2	.	CASRRSLGREKLFF	TGTGCCAGCAGGCGGTCCTTGGGACGCGAAAAACTGTTTTTT
.	TRBJ2-3	TRBV27	TRBD1	CASSPIPDRNSDTQYF	TGTGCCAGCAGTCCGATACCGGACAGGAATTCAGATACGCAGTATTTT
.	TRBJ1-1	TRBV5-1	.	CASSPLRGMDTEAFF	TGCGCCAGCAGCCCGCTCCGGGGGATGGACACTGAAGCTTTCTTT
once	TRBJ2-3	TRBV18	.	CASSPPVYQLKIMADTQYF	TGTGCCAGCTCACCACCGGTATATCAGCTGAAGATAATGGCGGATACGCAGTATTTT
.	TRBJ2-3	TRBV21-1	.	CASTYRREGGGTDTQYF	TGTGCCAGCACCTACCGCCGGGAGGGGGGCGGCACAGATACGCAGTATTTT
.	TRBJ2-7	TRBV6-5	.	CASSYFGRSYEQYF	TGTGCCAGCAGTTACTTTGGGAGATCCTACGAGCAGTACTTC
.	TRBJ1-1	TRBV19	TRBD1	CASSIVPGRTGGPFF	TGTGCCAGTAGTATAGTCCCGGGAAGGACAGGGGGCCCTTTCTTT
.	TRBJ2-4	TRBV5-1	.	CASSLASGWDIQYF	TGCGCCAGCAGCTTGGCCTCAGGGTGGGACATTCAGTACTTC
.	TRBJ2-7	TRBV19	TRBD2	CASRALAGDEQYF	TGTGCCAGTAGGGCGCTAGCGGGAGACGAGCAGTACTTC
once	TRBJ2-3	TRBV6-2/TRBV6-3	.	CASSLTAGTQYF	TGTGCCAGCAGCCTCACCGCGGGTACGCAGTATTTT
.	TRBJ1-6	TRBV6-2/TRBV6-3	.	CASSYRLWNSPLHF	TGTGCCAGCAGTTACAGGTTGTGGAATTCACCCCTCCACTTT
.	TRBJ2-3	TRBV21-1	.	CASSKVPIARVTDTQYF	TGTGCCAGCAGCAAAGTCCCTATAGCACGGGTCACAGATACGCAGTATTTT
.	TRBJ2-5	TRBV10-2	.	CATRPGGTFVETQYF	TGCGCCACCCGTCCGGGCGGGACTTTTGTCGAGACCCAGTACTTC
.	TRBJ2-1	TRBV4-1	.	CASSQEGLGNEQFF	TGCGCCAGCAGCCAAGAAGGATTGGGGAATGAGCAGTTCTTC
few	TRBJ2-1	TRBV29-1	.	CSGGDSYNEQFF	TGCAGTGGTGGGGACTCCTACAATGAGCAGTTCTTC
.	TRBJ2-7	TRBV28	.	CASVGDIALGQYF	TGTGCCAGCGTAGGGGACATTGCACTTGGGCAGTACTTC
.	TRBJ1-1	TRBV7-8	.	CASSLAGTREAFF	TGTGCCAGCAGCTTAGCCGGGACTAGGGAAGCTTTCTTT
.	TRBJ2-7	TRBV7-2	.	CASSASYEQYF	TGTGCCAGCAGCGCCTCCTACGAGCAGTACTTC
.	TRBJ2-2	TRBV30	.	CAWEPGPNTGELFF	TGTGCCTGGGAACCGGGACCCAACACCGGGGAGCTGTTTTTT
once	TRBJ2-2	TRBV28	.	CASILYPGGELFF	TGTGCCAGCATTCTGTACCCCGGGGGGGAGCTGTTTTTT
.	TRBJ1-4	TRBV6-1	TRBD1	CASSEATGQGLVGEKLFF	TGTGCCAGCAGTGAAGCAACGGGACAGGGATTAGTCGGTGAAAAACTGTTTTTT
.	TRBJ2-7	TRBV20-1	TRBD2	CSASPSGSYEQYF	TGCAGTGCTAGTCCTAGCGGGAGTTACGAGCAGTACTTC
.	TRBJ1-3	TRBV7-2	.	CASRPTASGNTIYF	TGTGCCAGCAGACCGACAGCCTCTGGAAACACCATATATTTT
.	TRBJ2-5	TRBV5-4	TRBD2	CASSHGTREETQYF	TGTGCCAGCAGCCATGGGACTAGGGAAGAGACCCAGTACTTC
once	TRBJ2-2	TRBV7-2	TRBD2	CASSLASGRTGGSTGELFF	TGTGCCAGCAGCTTGGCTAGCGGGAGGACCGGAGGGAGCACCGGGGAGCTGTTTTTT
.	TRBJ1-1	TRBV12-3/TRBV12-4	.	CASSLGQLEAFF	TGTGCCAGCAGTTTAGGGCAGCTTGAAGCTTTCTTT
.	TRBJ1-6	TRBV7-6	TRBD1	CASSLRDRVASPLHF	TGTGCCAGCAGCTTAAGGGACAGGGTCGCTTCACCCCTCCACTTT
.	TRBJ1-4	TRBV19	TRBD1	CASSDRQGGEKLFF	TGTGCCAGTAGTGACAGACAGGGAGGGGAAAAACTGTTTTTT
.	TRBJ2-3	TRBV30	.	CAWSVGGGTDTQYF	TGTGCCTGGAGTGTAGGAGGGGGCACAGATACGCAGTATTTT
.	TRBJ2-1	TRBV24-1	.	CATSDLWGNEQFF	TGTGCCACCAGTGATTTGTGGGGCAATGAGCAGTTCTTC
.	TRBJ1-2	TRBV29-1	.	CSAGTGGGYTF	TGCAGCGCCGGAACGGGGGGCGGCTACACCTTC
.	TRBJ2-3	TRBV4-2	.	CASSQDSRGTGTDTQYF	TGTGCCAGCAGCCAAGATTCCCGCGGGACAGGCACAGATACGCAGTATTTT
.	TRBJ1-1	TRBV5-1	.	CASSLDPTNTEAFF	TGCGCCAGCAGCTTGGACCCCACGAACACTGAAGCTTTCTTT
once	TRBJ1-5	TRBV12-3/TRBV12-4	TRBD1	CASAGTGSQPQHF	TGTGCCAGCGCCGGGACAGGCAGTCAGCCCCAGCATTTT
few	TRBJ1-1	TRBV10-3	.	CAISEIDRGTEAFF	TGTGCCATCAGTGAGATTGATAGGGGCACTGAAGCTTTCTTT
.	TRBJ2-7	TRBV19	.	CASSMRGYEQYF	TGTGCCAGTAGTATGAGGGGCTACGAGCAGTACTTC
.	TRBJ2-5	TRBV14	.	CASSQDFETQYF	TGTGCCAGCAGCCAAGATTTTGAGACCCAGTACTTC
.	TRBJ1-2	TRBV6-5	TRBD1	CASGRTGGNYGYTF	TGTGCCAGCGGAAGGACAGGGGGGAACTATGGCTACACCTTC
.	TRBJ1-1	TRBV12-3/TRBV12-4	.	CASSLGAPSEAFF	TGTGCCAGCAGTCTGGGAGCGCCTAGTGAAGCTTTCTTT
.	TRBJ1-1	TRBV11-3	TRBD1	CASSLGQGLNTEAFF	TGTGCCAGCAGCCTAGGACAGGGGCTCAACACTGAAGCTTTCTTT
.	TRBJ1-2	TRBV19	.	CASRSFPGTAYAGYTF	TGTGCCAGTAGGTCATTTCCCGGGACGGCCTATGCTGGCTACACCTTC
.	TRBJ1-1	TRBV18	.	CASRTGQNTEAFF	TGTGCCAGCCGCACCGGACAGAACACTGAAGCTTTCTTT
.	TRBJ2-5	TRBV30	TRBD2	CAWSWTSGGQETQYF	TGTGCCTGGAGTTGGACTAGCGGGGGGCAAGAGACCCAGTACTTC
.	TRBJ1-2	TRBV27	.	CASSSDTNYGYTF	TGTGCCAGCAGTTCTGACACTAACTATGGCTACACCTTC